Ten or more counts support the clone carrying this T cell receptor (beta chain). The V and J ends lost 6 bases and 5 bases, in that order; junction bases with no gene match: 3. The CDR3 length is 13 residues. Germline CDR1 MNHNS, CDR2 SASEGT. The data are from a study of neurological immune-mediated disorders. As for the cDNA, it was generated by 5'RACE with 10-nucleotide random UMIs. MiXCR, run by TCRdb on the 5' RACE reads, gives a single entry per CDR3 protein. The sample has about 40,000 distinct CDR3 sequences, approximately 2.4% seen once; the top ten hold 2% to 3%. This clonotype was sampled from a middle-aged man with multiple sclerosis. The source material was PBMCs. The chain employs TRBV6-1 and TRBJ2-2, with 7 bases lining up with TRBD1. The CDR3 is CASRTGATGELFF. Written as DNA, the CDR3 is TGTGCCAGCAGAACAGGGGCTACCGGGGAGCTGTTTTTT.